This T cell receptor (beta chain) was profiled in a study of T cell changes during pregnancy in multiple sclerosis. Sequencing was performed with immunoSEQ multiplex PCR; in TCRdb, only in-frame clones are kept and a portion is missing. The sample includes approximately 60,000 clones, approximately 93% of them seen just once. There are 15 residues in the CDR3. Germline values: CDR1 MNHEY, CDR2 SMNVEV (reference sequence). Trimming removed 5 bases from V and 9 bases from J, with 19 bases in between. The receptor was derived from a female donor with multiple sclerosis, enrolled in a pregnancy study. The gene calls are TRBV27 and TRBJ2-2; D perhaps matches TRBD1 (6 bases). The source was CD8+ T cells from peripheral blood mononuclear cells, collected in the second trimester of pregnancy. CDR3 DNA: TGTGCCAGCAGTCTCAGACAGGACATGACGCGGGAGCTGTTTTTT. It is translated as CASSLRQDMTRELFF.